What follows are 29 T cell receptor beta chains derived from one specimen sequenced in a study of shared clonotypes between healthy human individuals. Sequenced by immunoSEQ multiplex PCR; TCRdb stores in-frame clones only, minus some. Of over 800,000 clones in the sample, 80% to 95% were seen once. The naive CD8 fraction comprised CD45RO-negative cells positively selected for CCR7 and excluded terminally differentiated effector memory CD45RA+ cells. What was sequenced was naive CD8+ T cells sorted from blood. The receptors were gathered from a man aged 30-40 years in good health.

The chain couples TRBV7-2 to TRBJ2-2; the D gene is possibly TRBD2 (5 bases). The CDR3 loop spans 12 amino acids. CDR1 is SGHTA, CDR2 FQGNSA, per germline. Trimming left V 2 bases short and J 7 bases short, with 5 bases between. The chain's CDR3 is CASSLRGGELFF. The CDR3 bases are TGTGCCAGCAGCTTACGGGGCGGGGAGCTGTTTTTT. Full variable domain (rest looked up from reference TRBV7-2 and TRBJ2-2): GAGVSQSPSNKVTEKGKDVELRCDPISGHTALYWYRQSLGQGLEFLIYFQGNSAPDKSGLPSDRFSAERTGGSVSTLTIQRTQQEDSAVYLCASSLRGGELFFGEGSRLTVL.

The chain carries TRBV7-2 and TRBJ1-1; D call uncertain. The CDR3 has 13 amino acids. CDR1 and CDR2 from the germline V gene are SGHTA and FQGNSA. The V end lost 4 bases, the J end lost 1 base, and 7 bases lay between the germline ends. CDR3 protein: CASSSWGNTEAFF. In nucleotides, the CDR3 is TGTGCCAGCAGCTCGTGGGGGAACACTGAAGCTTTCTTT.

This rearrangement joins TRBV11-2 to TRBJ2-7; D is perhaps TRBD1 or TRBD2 (6 bases each). Trimming stripped 5 bases from V and 5 bases from J, with 16 bases between. CDR3 length: 14 amino acids. Germline lookup yields CDR1 SGHAT and CDR2 FQNNGV. CDR3 nucleotide sequence: TGTGCCAGCAGCATACGCCGGGGGCGGCACGAGCAGTACTTC. Translation gives CASSIRRGRHEQYF. Full variable domain (outside the CDR3, taken from reference TRBV11-2 and TRBJ2-7): EAGVAQSPRYKIIEKRQSVAFWCNPISGHATLYWYQQILGQGPKLLIQFQNNGVVDDSQLPKDRFSAERLKGVDSTLKIQPAKLEDSAVYLCASSIRRGRHEQYFGPGTRLTVT.

The genes are TRBV6-1 and TRBJ2-1; 8 bases agree with TRBD2. With V trimmed by 5 bases and J by 4 bases, 4 bases remained unmatched. The CDR3 totals 14 residues. Germline-derived CDR1 and CDR2 are MNHNS and SASEGT. CDR3 DNA: TGTGCCAGCAGTAGGGTAGCGGGGTACAATGAGCAGTTCTTC. Translated, it gives CASSRVAGYNEQFF.

The chain is built from TRBV2 and TRBJ2-7, with 7 bases fitting TRBD2. V was pared by 6 bases and J by 0 bases, with 8 bases of the junction left unmatched. The CDR3 runs to 15 residues. Germline CDR1 is SNHLY and CDR2 is FYNNEI. CDR3 DNA: TGTGCCAGCAGCGACAGCGGGGCGAGCTCCTACGAGCAGTACTTC. Encoded protein: CASSDSGASSYEQYF.

This CDR3 is CASSQVWGGGDREQYF. The CDR3 nucleotides read TGCGCCAGCAGCCAAGTTTGGGGCGGGGGAGATCGGGAGCAGTACTTC. J is TRBJ2-7 and V is TRBV4-1; TRBD2 aligns across 7 bases. Germline trimming cut 1 base from V and 7 bases from J; bases unmatched to any gene: 13. The germline CDR1 and CDR2 sequences are MGHRA and YSYEKL. This CDR3 has 16 amino acids.

The chain has TRBV7-9 and TRBJ2-5; possibly TRBD1 or TRBD2 for D (5 bases each). Trimming took 10 bases from V and 4 from J, leaving 19 bases between them. CDR3 length equals 14 residues. The germline CDR1 and CDR2 sequences are SEHNR and FQNEAQ (reference sequence). DNA for the CDR3: TGTGCCACTACGAGAGAGGGGTTCGGAGAGACCCAGTACTTC. Its protein product is CATTREGFGETQYF.

V gene TRBV7-6 combines with J gene TRBJ2-3, with D hard to call. The CDR3 has 14 amino acids. Trimming removed 1 base from V and 4 bases from J, with 9 bases in between. Germline CDR1 reads SGHVS; CDR2 reads FNYEAQ. CDR3 amino acids: CASSLEVWADTQYF. The CDR3 DNA follows: TGTGCCAGCAGCTTAGAAGTCTGGGCAGATACGCAGTATTTT.

The chain joins TRBV9 to TRBJ2-1, with a possible D match to TRBD1 (5 bases). Germline CDR1 SGDLS, CDR2 YYNGEE. Deletions cut 0 bases from V and 7 bases from J, with 8 bases between. CDR3 size: 13 residues. CDR3 protein: CASSVDDRNEQFF. The CDR3 DNA is TGTGCCAGCAGCGTAGATGACAGAAATGAGCAGTTCTTC.

The chain has TRBV7-9 and TRBJ2-7; maybe TRBD2 (5 bases). CDR1 and CDR2 from the germline V gene are SEHNR and FQNEAQ (reference sequence). This CDR3 is 13 amino acids long. V was pared by 4 bases and J by 7 bases, with 14 bases between. The CDR3 DNA reads TGTGCCAGCAGCTCCCTAGCAGCGGTGGAGCAGTACTTC. It specifies CASSSLAAVEQYF.

The J gene is TRBJ2-5, the V gene TRBV13, with D perhaps TRBD2 (6 bases). The germline V gene has CDR1 PRHDT and CDR2 FYEKMQ (reference sequence). The CDR3 loop spans 13 amino acids. Trimming stripped 4 bases from V and 7 bases from J, with 13 bases between. CDR3 bases: TGTGCCAGCAGCTCGGGACTTGGCGGGACCCAGTACTTC. It yields the protein CASSSGLGGTQYF.

This clone showed up just once. This chain connects TRBV29-1 to TRBJ2-3, with 7 positions matching TRBD2. The CDR3 has 13 residues. Losses at the gene ends were 6 bases for V and 2 bases for J; bases not matched to a gene: 5. CDR1 is SQVTM, CDR2 ANQGSEA, per germline. CDR3 coding DNA: TGCAGCGTGGGGGGGGGATTCACAGATACGCAGTATTTT. It is translated as CSVGGGFTDTQYF.

This CDR3 reads CSVEIQSGELFF. The CDR3 DNA is TGCAGCGTTGAAATTCAATCCGGGGAGCTGTTTTTT. J is TRBJ2-2 and V is TRBV29-1; D unclear. The CDR3 length is 12 residues. Germline CDR1 is SQVTM and CDR2 is ANQGSEA. V was pared by 2 bases and J by 6 bases, with 7 bases between.

The chain is built from TRBV27 and TRBJ2-7; TRBD2 aligns across 12 bases. There are 16 residues in the CDR3. From germline, CDR1 is MNHEY and CDR2 SMNVEV (reference sequence). V shed 2 bases and J 4 bases; nucleotides not matched to a gene: 6. The CDR3 loop is CASSLASGRAPYEQYF. CDR3 bases: TGTGCCAGCAGTTTAGCTAGCGGGAGGGCCCCATACGAGCAGTACTTC.

This rearrangement joins TRBV11-2 to TRBJ2-3, with unresolved D. Per the germline V gene, CDR1 is SGHAT and CDR2 is FQNNGV. Trimming took off 0 bases at V and 5 bases at J, with 15 bases between the two ends. CDR3 length equals 16 residues. CDR3 coding DNA: TGTGCCAGCAGCTTAGATGGGCCCTTTCGAGGAGATACGCAGTATTTT. It encodes CASSLDGPFRGDTQYF. Together with reference TRBV11-2 and TRBJ2-3, the CDR3 gives the full variable domain: EAGVAQSPRYKIIEKRQSVAFWCNPISGHATLYWYQQILGQGPKLLIQFQNNGVVDDSQLPKDRFSAERLKGVDSTLKIQPAKLEDSAVYLCASSLDGPFRGDTQYFGPGTRLTVL.

The rearrangement joins TRBV30 to TRBJ1-2; 7 bases line up with TRBD1. Trimming cost V 5 bases and J 1 base; bases outside gene matches: 4. Germline V CDR1 and CDR2: GTSNPN, SVGIG (reference sequence). CDR3 length equals 13 residues. The CDR3 DNA reads as TGTGCCTGGTCCGGGACAGTTAACTATGGCTACACCTTC. Translation: CAWSGTVNYGYTF.

The V call is TRBV27, the J call TRBJ2-3; TRBD2 matches at 14 bases. The CDR3 is 15 residues long. Germline lookup yields CDR1 MNHEY and CDR2 SMNVEV (reference sequence). J gave up 6 bases and V 2 bases, and 1 base lay outside the gene matches. Here the CDR3 DNA reads TGTGCCAGCAGTTTAAGGACTAGCGGGAGGGATACGCAGTATTTT. It codes for CASSLRTSGRDTQYF.

This clone has a handful of counts. Other DNA sequences of this sample code for an identical CDR3. The J gene is TRBJ2-7, the V gene TRBV7-9, with D unresolved. The CDR3 length is 11 residues. The germline V and J ends were trimmed by 4 bases and 2 bases, with 3 bases remaining between them. In germline, CDR1 is SEHNR, CDR2 FQNEAQ (reference sequence). This chain's CDR3 is CASSSPYEQYF. DNA for the CDR3: TGTGCCAGCAGCTCCCCCTACGAGCAGTACTTC.

V and J are TRBV7-9 and TRBJ2-1; 9 bases map to TRBD2. This CDR3 comprises 17 residues. In germline, CDR1 is SEHNR, CDR2 FQNEAQ (reference sequence). The V gene end was trimmed by 4 bases and the J gene end by 6 bases; junction bases not matched to a gene: 13. The CDR3 bases are TGTGCCAGCAGCTCACTAGCGGGCGGAGCTTCTCGCAATGAGCAGTTCTTC. It yields the protein CASSSLAGGASRNEQFF.

This clone was detected once. The V and J genes are TRBV7-9 and TRBJ2-7; TRBD1 aligns across 12 bases. The CDR3 has 15 amino acids. Germline V gene data show CDR1 as SEHNR and CDR2 as FQNEAQ (reference sequence). With 8 bases clipped from V and 5 bases from J, the junction kept 10 bases outside the gene matches. DNA of the CDR3: TGTGCCAGCCGCGTATGGGACAGGGGGCGCGACGAGCAGTACTTC. Protein: CASRVWDRGRDEQYF.

This chain's CDR3 is CASSERVRTMLANYGYTF. In DNA, the CDR3 is TGTGCCAGCAGTGAACGAGTCAGGACGATGTTAGCTAACTATGGCTACACCTTC. The chain recombines TRBV6-1 with TRBJ1-2, with D unclear. Trimming cost V 2 bases and J 0 bases, with 19 bases left between them. Germline CDR1 MNHNS, CDR2 SASEGT. CDR3 size: 18 residues.

This chain links TRBV27 with TRBJ2-1, with 7 bases identical to TRBD1. CDR3 size: 18 residues. Germline V gives CDR1 MNHEY, CDR2 SMNVEV (reference sequence). Trimming cost V 6 bases and J 3 bases; bases outside gene matches: 17. The CDR3 nucleotides read TGTGCCAGCAGCGACAGGGTTGGGGCCTGGGGAATCTACAATGAGCAGTTCTTC. It yields the protein CASSDRVGAWGIYNEQFF.

The chain employs TRBV29-1 and TRBJ2-5; no clear D gene. Trimming pared 3 bases from V and 9 bases from J, leaving 8 bases between. Germline loops: CDR1 SQVTM, CDR2 ANQGSEA. The CDR3 consists of 10 residues. CDR3 in amino acids: CSVDQRPQYF. The CDR3, as DNA: TGCAGCGTTGATCAGAGGCCCCAGTACTTC.

The chain employs TRBV5-5 and TRBJ2-3, with TRBD2 matching 7 bases. This CDR3 region has 16 residues. Trimming took 4 bases from V and 2 from J; bases not matched to a gene: 10. Germline assignment: CDR1 SGHKS and CDR2 YYEKEE (reference sequence). In DNA, the CDR3 is TGTGCCAGCAGCCGGGCGGGAAGCGGGACCACAGATACGCAGTATTTT. Translation gives CASSRAGSGTTDTQYF.

The chain recombines TRBV10-1 with TRBJ1-5; no firm D call. V lost 2 bases, J lost 1 base, and 0 bases lay in between. The germline gives CDR1 WNHNN, CDR2 SYGVQD (reference sequence). The CDR3 is 12 residues long. CDR3 coding DNA: TGCGCCAGCAGTGAGAGCAATCAGCCCCAGCATTTT. This encodes CASSESNQPQHF.

The rearrangement uses TRBV13 and TRBJ2-1; unclear D gene. Trimming stripped 1 base from V and 8 bases from J, with 12 bases between. This CDR3 has 14 amino acids. Per the germline V gene, CDR1 is PRHDT and CDR2 is FYEKMQ (reference sequence). In DNA form, the CDR3 reads TGTGCCAGCAGCTTAGTGGCTAGTGGGGATGAGCAGTTCTTC. Amino acids: CASSLVASGDEQFF.

V and J are TRBV7-9 and TRBJ2-1; 12 nucleotides align to TRBD2. The trim removed 4 bases at V and 8 bases at J, leaving 6 bases unmatched. CDR3 size: 15 residues. CDR1 and CDR2 (germline): SEHNR, FQNEAQ (reference sequence). The chain's CDR3 is CASSSTTSGRDEQFF. CDR3 nucleotides: TGTGCCAGCAGCTCAACGACTAGCGGGAGAGATGAGCAGTTCTTC.

This clone was detected only a few times. V is TRBV4-1 and J is TRBJ2-2, with D unclear. CDR1 and CDR2 from the germline V gene are MGHRA and YSYEKL. This CDR3 contains 14 residues. Trimming took 5 bases from V and 5 from J, leaving 12 bases between them. This CDR3 is CASSEPGRTGELFF. CDR3 DNA sequence: TGCGCCAGCAGCGAACCAGGCAGAACCGGGGAGCTGTTTTTT.

V gene TRBV4-1 combines with J gene TRBJ1-4; possible D gene TRBD1, 5 bases. The germline CDR1 and CDR2 sequences are MGHRA and YSYEKL. The CDR3 is 15 amino acids. With 4 bases removed from V and 4 bases from J, the gap between germline ends came to 13 bases. CDR3 nucleotide sequence: TGCGCCAGCAGCCCCTGGGACGAGAGTAATGAAAAACTGTTTTTT. Translation gives CASSPWDESNEKLFF.